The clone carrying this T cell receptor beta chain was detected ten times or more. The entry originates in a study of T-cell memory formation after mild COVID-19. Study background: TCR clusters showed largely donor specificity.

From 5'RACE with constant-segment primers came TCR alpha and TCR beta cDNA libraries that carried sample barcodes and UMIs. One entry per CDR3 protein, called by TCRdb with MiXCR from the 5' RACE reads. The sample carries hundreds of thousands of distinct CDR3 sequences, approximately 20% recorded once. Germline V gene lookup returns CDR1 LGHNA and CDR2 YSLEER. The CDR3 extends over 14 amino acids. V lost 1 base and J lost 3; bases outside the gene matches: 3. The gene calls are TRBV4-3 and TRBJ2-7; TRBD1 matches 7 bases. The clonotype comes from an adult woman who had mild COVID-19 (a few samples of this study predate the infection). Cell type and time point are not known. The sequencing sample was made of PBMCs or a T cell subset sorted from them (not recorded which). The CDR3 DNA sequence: TGCGCCAGCAGCCAAGCAGGGGGAAACTACGAGCAGTACTTC. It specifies CASSQAGGNYEQYF.